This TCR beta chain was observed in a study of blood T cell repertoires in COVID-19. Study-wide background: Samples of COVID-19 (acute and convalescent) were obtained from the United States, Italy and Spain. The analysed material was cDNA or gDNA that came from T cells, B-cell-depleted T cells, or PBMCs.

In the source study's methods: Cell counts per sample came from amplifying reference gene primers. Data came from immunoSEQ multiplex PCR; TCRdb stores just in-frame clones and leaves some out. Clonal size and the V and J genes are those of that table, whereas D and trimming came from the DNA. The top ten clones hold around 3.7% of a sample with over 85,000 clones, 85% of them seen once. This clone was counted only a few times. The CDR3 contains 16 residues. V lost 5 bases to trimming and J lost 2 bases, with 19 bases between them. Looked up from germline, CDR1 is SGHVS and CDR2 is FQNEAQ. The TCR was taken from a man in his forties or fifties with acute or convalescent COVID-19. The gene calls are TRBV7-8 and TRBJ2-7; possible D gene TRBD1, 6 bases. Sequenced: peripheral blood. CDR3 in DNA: TGTGCCAGCAGCCCGAAGACAGGTCCGGGGCCCTACGAGCAGTACTTC. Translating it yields CASSPKTGPGPYEQYF.